The present T cell receptor beta chain was sequenced within a study of beta chain features in type 1 diabetes (dated by TCRdb to 2016 to 2019). A note on the overall study: Mean age, gender distribution, total cell number and subset yield did not differ between patients and healthy donors. The study compared TCRB repertoires of sorted circulating CD4+ T cell subsets between recently diagnosed type 1 diabetes patients and matched healthy donors. Naive and central memory subsets were obtained from all 30 or so donors, but regulatory and stem cell-like memory subsets were isolated from only 8 patients and about 8 healthy donors. Across all samples, about 110 million sorted cells were examined, and cell number per subset correlated strongly with RNA yield. The research as a whole found: Type 1 diabetes patients showed a moderate but significant shortening of TCRB CDR3 length in all four CD4+ subsets. Fewer insertions and more nucleotide deletions at VDJ recombination sites were observed in patients with type 1 diabetes, implying thymic rearrangement abnormalities. Because cDNA was sequenced instead of genomic DNA, activated cells with high expression could be over-represented, although the groups did not differ in activation or CD3 levels. Naive, central memory and regulatory TCRB repertoires appeared to be more similar among patients than among healthy donors. Because small numbers of individuals were included in the HLA sub-analyses, any influence of HLA type on TCRB rearrangement was left unresolved. PCR may preferentially amplify shorter templates, but because patient and control samples were amplified and corrected together, any resulting skew would affect both groups equally.

From each donor, a single peripheral blood sample of approximately 0.11 L on average was drawn into heparinised tubes. Naive, central memory, regulatory and stem cell-like memory CD4+ T cells were sorted on a BD FACSAria II using a panel including CD45RO, CCR7, CD25, CD127, CD95 and CD27. A purity above 95% was achieved for all sorted populations. PBMCs were isolated right away by Lymphoprep density gradient centrifugation and were stained directly, without culture. So that batch effects would be minimized, each experiment stained and sorted samples in pairs, pairing one healthy donor with one patient. For CDR1 and CDR2, the germline V gene lists SQVTM and ANQGSEA. The CDR3 spans 13 residues, from the cysteine through the phenylalanine. This entry keeps only the CDR3 DNA: 39 bases, framed from base 1. Cut back by 7 bases and 1 base, the V and J ends lie 14 bases apart. All of the isolated RNA was reverse transcribed with the High Capacity cDNA Reverse Transcription Kit, so expressed TCRB transcripts were sequenced. Naive, central memory and regulatory T cell samples underwent deep immunoSEQ sequencing, averaging roughly 3.3 million total reads per sample. Sorted cells were lysed in RLT buffer and RNA was extracted with DNase-treated RNeasy Micro or Mini kits, depending on cell number. To prevent cross-contamination, every cell subset was processed on its own, while patient and healthy donor samples were processed together. The immunoSEQ multiplex PCR was used to amplify TCRB sequences from cDNA, generating 87-bp fragments that spanned the CDR3 region. Sequencing of the amplicons was done on the Illumina HiSeq platform. The paper's data handling went like this. Synthetic template baselines were used to correct PCR bias computationally, reads within Hamming distance 2 were collapsed together, and singletons that could not be merged were discarded. Reads were aligned to IMGT to assign V, D and J genes, CDR3 length, and insertions or deletions at six rearrangement sites. Within each subset, clonotype counts were normalized to sorted cell number, and only after that were true diversity and Gini coefficients computed with the tcR R package. Repertoire sharing was quantified using the overlap coefficient calculated on TCRB nucleotide sequences. Out-of-frame TCRB sequences from naive cells were analyzed to stand in for the pre-selection repertoire. As stored in TCRdb, this immuneACCESS dataset retains in-frame rearrangements with V and J assigned. A fraction of the clones does not appear; measured against another copy, unresolved V genes explain less than half of the discrepancy, and the remainder lacks a known reason. The V and J calls and clone size are taken from that table; D and trimming were inferred from the DNA. Within this sample are some 400,000 clones, with over 13% of them counted one time only. The ten top clones hold approximately 0.02% of the sample.

As regards this clone: Its target antigen remains unknown. Per-nucleotide qualities are absent, and no much larger clonotype sits a single base away.

The chain joins TRBV29-1 to TRBJ2-7; the D region possibly corresponds to TRBD2 (6 bases align). This sequence was found in a woman aged 18-35 years in good health. Sequenced input: naive CD4+ T cells from blood. The cell subset or site label of this sample denotes: true naive CD4+ T cells. The CDR3 protein sequence reads: CSAGVVGSYEQYF. The nucleotides are TGCAGCGCGGGGGTTGTGGGGTCCTACGAGCAGTACTTC.